This T cell receptor beta chain was recorded in a study of memory CD4+ T cells and cytomegalovirus serostatus. Study-wide results and caveats: Repertoires predicted CMV serostatus with median bootstrapped AUC of roughly 0.96.

The sort gate was single viable CD3+CD4+CD8-CD45RO+ cells for memory CD4+ T cells. About this clone itself: Its antigen is undetermined.

The protocol was immunoSEQ multiplex PCR, while the TCRdb copy is restricted to in-frame clones and leaves out a portion. This table has tens of thousands of clones, roughly four fifths appearing once. This CDR3 comprises 18 residues. The germline gives CDR1 SGHRS, CDR2 YFSETQ. Trimming cost V 1 base and J 1 base, with 15 bases left between them. The receptor comes from an adult in good health and CMV-seronegative. The rearrangement links TRBV5-1 to TRBJ2-6; TRBD1 is a possible D gene (6 bases). Sequenced: memory CD4+ T cells from blood. DNA of the CDR3: TGCGCCAGCAGCTTGTCAGGGGCGTCAACTTCTGGGGCCAACGTCCTGACTTTC. Protein product: CASSLSGASTSGANVLTF.